This paragraph covers one T cell receptor (beta chain) sequence. The entry originates in a study of T cell changes during pregnancy in multiple sclerosis. The protocol was immunoSEQ multiplex PCR, while the TCRdb copy is restricted to in-frame clones and leaves out a portion. This sample yields 25,000 to 30,000 clones, of which 90% to 95% are seen a single time; roughly 6% belongs to the top ten. Germline lookup yields CDR1 MDHEN and CDR2 SYDVKM. J was trimmed by 11 bases and V by 5 bases; bases with no gene match: 9. The CDR3 consists of 14 residues. V usage is TRBV28 and J usage is TRBJ2-7; 13 nucleotides match TRBD2. Sequenced here: CD8+ T cells from peripheral blood mononuclear cells, sampled before pregnancy. This receptor was obtained from a female donor with multiple sclerosis, enrolled in a pregnancy study. Here the CDR3 DNA reads TGTGCCAGCAGTCCCAGGACTAGCGGGAGTTTCGAGTACTTC. It is translated as CASSPRTSGSFEYF.